This TCR beta chain emerged from a study of cytomegalovirus exposure and HLA in healthy donors. Study-level information: Genotyping of 400 or so donors showed that roughly 80% belonged to the Caucasian-associated ancestry cluster.

Germline CDR1 and CDR2: WNHNN and SYGVQD (reference sequence). The CDR3 has 14 amino acids. V was shortened by 8 bases and J by 1 base, with 15 bases between the two germline ends. Note on this clone: Its specificity is not known.

PCR primers comprised 60 Vbeta and 13 Jbeta primers. TCRdb keeps only in-frame clones here, not all; method: immunoSEQ multiplex PCR. The sample holds under 250,000 clones, 60% to 80% seen once. Findings and caveats of the study: Later analysis showed TCR association rates varying by HLA locus, highest for DRB1 and lowest for HLA-C.

The chain combines TRBV10-1 with TRBJ2-7; the D gene is possibly TRBD1 (5 bases). The sequence was obtained from a male donor in good health and CMV-seronegative. The specimen was PBMCs. CDR3: CASSQAWQSYEQYF. CDR3 nucleotides: TGCGCCAGCTCACAGGCTTGGCAGTCCTACGAGCAGTACTTC.